These 29 T cell receptor beta chains share one sample of origin, sequenced in a study of T cells after somatic rescue of genetic block. Assay: immunoSEQ multiplex PCR; the TCRdb copy retains only in-frame clones and omits some. Found here are fewer than 150,000 clones, around nine tenths of them singletons; the top ten hold 1.4% to 1.5%. What was sequenced was peripheral blood mononuclear cells (PBMCs). These receptors were taken from a woman aged 18-29 years.

The J gene is TRBJ1-1, the V gene TRBV19, with D possibly matching TRBD1 (6 bases). The CDR3 consists of 13 residues. Trimming pared 7 bases from V and 5 bases from J, leaving 14 bases between. The V gene's germline CDR1 is LNHDA and CDR2 SQIVND (reference sequence). The CDR3 bases are TGTGCCAGTAACACAGGGTTAGGGACTGAAGCTTTCTTT. Its translation: CASNTGLGTEAFF.

The CDR3 DNA is TGCAGCGCTACGACAGGGTCTAACTACGAGCAGTACTTC. Translated, it gives CSATTGSNYEQYF. The chain joins TRBV29-1 to TRBJ2-7; 7 bases are shared with TRBD1. The V segment lost 7 bases and the J segment 3 bases; nucleotides outside the gene matches: 9. From germline, CDR1 is SQVTM and CDR2 ANQGSEA. The CDR3 contains 13 residues.

V gene TRBV7-2 combines with J gene TRBJ2-7; no clear D gene. The germline V and J ends were trimmed by 3 bases and 0 bases, with 6 bases remaining between them. CDR1 is SGHTA, CDR2 FQGNSA, per germline. This CDR3 contains 13 residues. The CDR3 reads CASSFYLSYEQYF. CDR3 DNA sequence: TGTGCCAGCAGCTTTTACCTCTCCTACGAGCAGTACTTC. Full variable domain (outside the CDR3, taken from reference TRBV7-2 and TRBJ2-7): GAGVSQSPSNKVTEKGKDVELRCDPISGHTALYWYRQSLGQGLEFLIYFQGNSAPDKSGLPSDRFSAERTGGSVSTLTIQRTQQEDSAVYLCASSFYLSYEQYFGPGTRLTVT.

The V and J genes are TRBV28 and TRBJ1-1; 10 bases fit TRBD1. V shed 4 bases and J 5 bases; nucleotides not matched to a gene: 7. The germline gives CDR1 MDHEN, CDR2 SYDVKM. The CDR3 covers 15 residues. The CDR3 sequence: CASSSTGGARTEAFF. The CDR3 nucleotides read TGTGCCAGCAGTTCGACAGGGGGCGCGAGGACTGAAGCTTTCTTT.

This clone showed up just a few times. The chain uses TRBV2 and TRBJ1-2, with a weak D call TRBD1 (6 bases). This CDR3 has 13 amino acids. CDR1 and CDR2 from the germline V gene are SNHLY and FYNNEI. The V end was cut by 6 bases, the J end by 8 bases, with 16 bases between. CDR3 coding DNA: TGTGCCAGCAGAGTGAACAGGGTAGACGGCTACACCTTC. Translated, it gives CASRVNRVDGYTF. The full variable domain, completed using reference TRBV2 and TRBJ1-2, is EPEVTQTPSHQVTQMGQEVILRCVPISNHLYFYWYRQILGQKVEFLVSFYNNEISEKSEIFDDQFSVERPDGSNFTLKIRSTKLEDSAMYFCASRVNRVDGYTFGSGTRLTVV.

The chain has TRBV12-5 and TRBJ2-3, with D perhaps matching TRBD1 (8 bases). Germline CDR1 is LGHNT and CDR2 is FRNRAP. Between the trimmed V and J ends, which lost 4 bases and 4 bases, there was a span of 15 bases. This CDR3 spans 15 amino acids. CDR3 nucleotides: TGTGCTAGTGGTTGGGGACAGGCGGGGGCAGATACGCAGTATTTT. Translation: CASGWGQAGADTQYF.

The rearrangement uses TRBV6-5 and TRBJ2-7; possibly TRBD1 for D (6 bases). Trimming removed 2 bases at V and 2 bases at J, with 10 bases between. The CDR3 has 14 amino acids. From germline, CDR1 is MNHEY and CDR2 SVGAGI. The CDR3 DNA reads TGTGCCAGCAGTTACAACAGGGCCCCCTACGAGCAGTACTTC. It yields the protein CASSYNRAPYEQYF.

This chain links TRBV18 with TRBJ1-4, with D tentatively TRBD1 (5 bases). Germline CDR1 is KGHSH and CDR2 is LQKENI. V lost 3 bases, J lost 5 bases, and 13 bases lay in between. The CDR3 length is 15 residues. In DNA form, the CDR3 reads TGTGCCAGCTCACCGAGGGACGGCCTAAATGAAAAACTGTTTTTT. Translation gives CASSPRDGLNEKLFF.

This chain joins TRBV14 and TRBJ2-7; D gene unclear. The CDR3 contains 12 residues. Between the trimmed V and J ends, which lost 2 bases and 4 bases, there was a span of 6 bases. Germline loops: CDR1 SGHDN, CDR2 FVKESK. CDR3 nucleotide sequence: TGTGCCAGCAGCCAAACTGGATACGAGCAGTACTTC. The encoded protein is CASSQTGYEQYF.

The gene calls are TRBV5-4 and TRBJ1-3, with D hard to call. The germline CDR1 and CDR2 sequences are SGHNT and YYREEE (reference sequence). The V and J ends lost 1 base and 0 bases respectively, with 5 bases between them. The CDR3 consists of 14 residues. The CDR3 nucleotides are TGTGCCAGCAGCTTGTGGGGCTCTGGAAACACCATATATTTT. Translation: CASSLWGSGNTIYF. The full variable domain, rest sourced from reference TRBV5-4 and TRBJ1-3, is ETGVTQSPTHLIKTRGQQVTLRCSSQSGHNTVSWYQQALGQGPQFIFQYYREEENGRGNFPPRFSGLQFPNYSSELNVNALELDDSALYLCASSLWGSGNTIYFGEGSWLTVV.

V usage is TRBV28 and J usage is TRBJ2-7; TRBD2 aligns across 8 bases. There are 15 residues in the CDR3. Germline V lookup: CDR1 MDHEN, CDR2 SYDVKM. With 6 bases clipped from V and 2 bases from J, the junction kept 9 bases outside the gene matches. CDR3 region: CASSPHTSGTYEQYF. CDR3 nucleotides: TGTGCCAGCAGCCCTCACACTAGCGGAACCTACGAGCAGTACTTC.

This clone was picked up a small number of times. The gene calls are TRBV19 and TRBJ1-5; D is unresolved. Trimming removed 6 bases at V and 0 bases at J, with 6 bases between. CDR1 and CDR2 (germline): LNHDA, SQIVND (reference sequence). The CDR3 length is 13 residues. The CDR3 reads CASRKNSNQPQHF. CDR3 in DNA: TGTGCCAGTAGAAAAAATAGCAATCAGCCCCAGCATTTT.

The chain has TRBV5-5 and TRBJ2-1, with D perhaps being TRBD1 or TRBD2 (6 bases each). Deletions cut 3 bases from V and 3 bases from J, with 16 bases between. Germline V gene data show CDR1 as SGHKS and CDR2 as YYEKEE (reference sequence). The length of the CDR3 is 16 residues. CDR3 in DNA: TGTGCCAGCAGCTACAACCCCGGGGGCGGCTACAATGAGCAGTTCTTC. Amino acids: CASSYNPGGGYNEQFF.

V gene TRBV19 combines with J gene TRBJ1-5; 8 nucleotides match TRBD1. Germline-derived CDR1 and CDR2 are LNHDA and SQIVND (reference sequence). V lost 3 bases and J lost 7; bases outside the gene matches: 5. The CDR3 has 14 amino acids. The CDR3 region has the DNA TGTGCCAGTAGTATGGGACAGGCGGAGCAGCCCCAGCATTTT. It yields the protein CASSMGQAEQPQHF. Complete variable domain (other parts from reference TRBV19 and TRBJ1-5): DGGITQSPKYLFRKEGQNVTLSCEQNLNHDAMYWYRQDPGQGLRLIYYSQIVNDFQKGDIAEGYSVSREKKESFPLTVTSAQKNPTAFYLCASSMGQAEQPQHFGDGTRLSIL.

The V call is TRBV27, the J call TRBJ2-2; D is possibly TRBD2 (5 bases). Trimming left V 5 bases short and J 11 bases short, with 12 bases between. The CDR3 has 12 residues. The germline V gene has CDR1 MNHEY and CDR2 SMNVEV (reference sequence). DNA of the CDR3: TGTGCCAGCAGTCCTATGAGGGATGAGCTGTTTTTT. This sequence encodes CASSPMRDELFF.

The gene calls are TRBV29-1 and TRBJ2-7; D gene ambiguous. Trimming removed 4 bases from V and 0 bases from J, with 4 bases in between. There are 11 residues in the CDR3. The germline CDR1 and CDR2 sequences are SQVTM and ANQGSEA. The CDR3, as DNA: TGCAGCGTTGGTGTCTCCTACGAGCAGTACTTC. Encoded protein: CSVGVSYEQYF.

This sequence joins TRBV10-3 and TRBJ1-2; weak D call: TRBD1 (6 bases). Per germline, CDR1 ENHRY and CDR2 SYGVKD. V was cut by 2 bases and J by 0 bases, with 10 bases left in between. The CDR3 covers 15 residues. CDR3 in DNA: TGTGCCATCAGTGAGGAGACAGGAGCTAACTATGGCTACACCTTC. Protein product: CAISEETGANYGYTF.

This chain uses TRBV7-7 with TRBJ1-2; tentative D call: TRBD1 (5 bases). Germline CDR1 is SSHAT and CDR2 is FNYEAQ (reference sequence). The ends were cut back, 10 bases at V and 8 bases at J, with 17 bases in the middle. CDR3 size: 12 residues. CDR3 DNA: TGTGCCAACCATTCAGTGGGGGAAGGCTACACCTTC. Protein product: CANHSVGEGYTF. Full variable domain (rest looked up from reference TRBV7-7 and TRBJ1-2): GAGVSQSPRYKVTKRGQDVTLRCDPISSHATLYWYQQALGQGPEFLTYFNYEAQPDKSGLPSDRFSAERPEGSISTLTIQRTEQRDSAMYRCANHSVGEGYTFGSGTRLTVV.

V gene TRBV5-1 combines with J gene TRBJ1-1; D not resolved. Germline lookup yields CDR1 SGHRS and CDR2 YFSETQ. Trimming removed 2 bases from V and 1 base from J, with 9 bases in between. CDR3 length: 14 amino acids. The CDR3 is CASSFSTANTEAFF. CDR3 bases: TGCGCCAGCAGCTTTTCAACAGCGAACACTGAAGCTTTCTTT.

This rearrangement joins TRBV28 to TRBJ2-3; weak D call: TRBD1 (6 bases). The germline V gene encodes CDR1 MDHEN and CDR2 SYDVKM. The CDR3 is 14 residues long. V was clipped by 1 base and J by 10 bases, with 15 bases between them. The CDR3 sequence is CASSLFGGRGAQYF. CDR3 sequence (DNA): TGTGCCAGCAGTTTATTTGGGGGCCGAGGCGCGCAGTATTTT.

The gene calls are TRBV15 and TRBJ1-2; D is uncertain. The germline V gene has CDR1 LNHNV and CDR2 YYDKDF (reference sequence). V lost 0 bases, J lost 1 base, and 12 bases lay in between. The CDR3 is made up of 16 amino acids. The chain's CDR3 is CATSRDRQNLNYGYTF. As DNA, the CDR3 is TGTGCCACCAGCAGAGATCGGCAGAACCTTAACTATGGCTACACCTTC. The complete variable domain, with remaining parts taken from reference TRBV15 and TRBJ1-2, reads DAMVIQNPRYQVTQFGKPVTLSCSQTLNHNVMYWYQQKSSQAPKLLFHYYDKDFNNEADTPDNFQSRRPNTSFCFLDIRSPGLGDTAMYLCATSRDRQNLNYGYTFGSGTRLTVV.

This chain joins TRBV30 and TRBJ1-2, with D unresolved. This CDR3 contains 12 residues. Germline V gene sequence: CDR1 GTSNPN, CDR2 SVGIG (reference sequence). Trimming removed 0 bases from V and 7 bases from J, with 9 bases in between. CDR3 in amino acids: CAWSVDRTGYTF. CDR3 DNA: TGTGCCTGGAGTGTAGATAGGACTGGCTACACCTTC.

The genes are TRBV9 and TRBJ1-2; weak D call: TRBD1 (5 bases). V was clipped by 0 bases and J by 2 bases, with 5 bases between them. This CDR3 is 13 amino acids long. Germline CDR1 SGDLS, CDR2 YYNGEE. The CDR3 sequence is CASSVGDNYGYTF. The CDR3 DNA is TGTGCCAGCAGCGTAGGGGACAACTATGGCTACACCTTC. Variable domain in full (rest from reference TRBV9 and TRBJ1-2): DSGVTQTPKHLITATGQRVTLRCSPRSGDLSVYWYQQSLDQGLQFLIQYYNGEERAKGNILERFSAQQFPDLHSELNLSSLELGDSALYFCASSVGDNYGYTFGSGTRLTVV.

J is TRBJ2-7 and V is TRBV20-1; D is ambiguous. The CDR3 is 10 residues long. Trimming pared 6 bases from V and 7 bases from J, leaving 10 bases between. Germline CDR1 DFQATT, CDR2 SNEGSKA (reference sequence). This chain's CDR3 is CSASIKEQYF. In DNA, the CDR3 is TGCAGTGCCAGCATAAAGGAGCAGTACTTC.

This clone has more than one count but fewer than ten. This chain links TRBV27 with TRBJ1-2; the D gene is possibly TRBD1 (5 bases). V was pared by 3 bases and J by 4 bases, with 15 bases between. Germline V CDR1 and CDR2: MNHEY, SMNVEV (reference sequence). The CDR3 contains 15 residues. Here the CDR3 DNA reads TGTGCCAGCAGTTTCCGGGCAGGGCAATCCTATGGCTACACCTTC. Encoded protein: CASSFRAGQSYGYTF.

The chain recombines TRBV4-3 with TRBJ2-6; D is uncertain. This CDR3 has 17 amino acids. V lost 1 base and J lost 0, with 10 bases in between. The V gene's germline CDR1 is LGHNA and CDR2 YSLEER. CDR3 residues: CASSQGDGISGANVLTF. CDR3 bases: TGCGCCAGCAGCCAAGGAGACGGAATCTCTGGGGCCAACGTCCTGACTTTC.

The V gene is TRBV4-1, the J gene TRBJ2-7; 7 nucleotides match TRBD1. V was pared by 4 bases and J by 0 bases, with 6 bases of the junction left unmatched. The CDR3 has 15 residues. In germline, CDR1 is MGHRA, CDR2 YSYEKL. This CDR3 reads CASSLGTASSYEQYF. In DNA, the CDR3 is TGCGCCAGCAGCCTAGGGACAGCGAGCTCCTACGAGCAGTACTTC.

The chain combines TRBV19 with TRBJ2-7; a weak D match, TRBD1 (6 bases). Germline-derived CDR1 and CDR2 are LNHDA and SQIVND (reference sequence). V was clipped by 6 bases and J by 3 bases, with 18 bases between them. This CDR3 region has 15 residues. CDR3 DNA sequence: TGTGCCAGTAGACGTCGGGATGACAGGCTCTACGAGCAGTACTTC. This gives the protein CASRRRDDRLYEQYF.

This clone was seen just once. The V gene is TRBV5-6, the J gene TRBJ1-1; D is perhaps TRBD1 (6 bases). The germline V gene has CDR1 SGHDT and CDR2 YYEEEE. CDR3 size: 17 residues. V lost 1 base and J lost 5, with 21 bases in between. The CDR3 DNA is TGTGCCAGCAGCTTGTATCAGGGGCCCGGCCGAGGGACTGAAGCTTTCTTT. It translates to CASSLYQGPGRGTEAFF.